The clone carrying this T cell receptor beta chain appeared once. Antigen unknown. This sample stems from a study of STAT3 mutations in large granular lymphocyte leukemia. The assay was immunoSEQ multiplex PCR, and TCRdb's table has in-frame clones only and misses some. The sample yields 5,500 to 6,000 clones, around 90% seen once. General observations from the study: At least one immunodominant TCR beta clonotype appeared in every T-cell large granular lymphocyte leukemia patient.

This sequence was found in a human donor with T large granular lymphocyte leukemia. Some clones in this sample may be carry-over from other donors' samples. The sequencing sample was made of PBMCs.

CDR3 nucleotide sequence: TGTGCCAGCAGCCCCTCGGGGAACACTGAAGCTTTCTTT. Encoded protein: CASSPSGNTEAFF. The genes are TRBV27 and TRBJ1-1; D not resolved. V dropped 6 bases and J dropped 1 base, with 9 bases sitting between them. Germline lookup yields CDR1 MNHEY and CDR2 SMNVEV (reference sequence). The CDR3 runs 13 residues.